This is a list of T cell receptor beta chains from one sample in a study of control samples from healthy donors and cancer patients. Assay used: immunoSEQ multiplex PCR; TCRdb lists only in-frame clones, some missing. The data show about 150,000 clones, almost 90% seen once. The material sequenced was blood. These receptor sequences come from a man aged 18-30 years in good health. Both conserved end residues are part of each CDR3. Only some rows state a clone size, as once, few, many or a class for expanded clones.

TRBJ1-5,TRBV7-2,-,CASSLVREGNQPQHF
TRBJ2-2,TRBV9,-,CASSVEPGGRSTGELFF
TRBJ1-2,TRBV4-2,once,CASSPGQSYGYTF
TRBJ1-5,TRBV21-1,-,CASSKRPRDQPQHF
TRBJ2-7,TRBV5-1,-,CASSPGLVAYEQYF
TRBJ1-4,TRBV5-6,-,CASSLTGQIAPEKLFF
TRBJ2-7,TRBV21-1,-,CASSKALDSPYEQYF
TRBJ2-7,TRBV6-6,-,CASSVNEGGAYEQYF
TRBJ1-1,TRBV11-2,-,CASSAPGNTEAFF
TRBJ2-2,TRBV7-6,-,CASSWNAGELFF
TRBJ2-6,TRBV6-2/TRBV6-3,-,CASSYMPGESLGANVLTF
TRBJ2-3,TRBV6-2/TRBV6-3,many,CASSYSESTDTQYF
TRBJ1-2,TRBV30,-,CAWSLEGIWYGYTF
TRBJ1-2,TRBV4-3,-,CASSQELTVYGYTF
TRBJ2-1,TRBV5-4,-,CASSSALRAGGRNEQFF
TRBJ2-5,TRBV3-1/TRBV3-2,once,CASSHGPFLLRTQYF
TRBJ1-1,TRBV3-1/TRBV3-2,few,CASSQASEAFF
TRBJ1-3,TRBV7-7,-,CASSQDTGNTIYF
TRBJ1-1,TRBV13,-,CASSPWTGGYSPEAFF
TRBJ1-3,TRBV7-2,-,CASSPDRTSGNTIYF
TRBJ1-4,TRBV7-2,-,CASRPGGQGTEKLFF
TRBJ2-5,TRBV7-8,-,CASSFSRGTVGTQYF
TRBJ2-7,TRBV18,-,CASSPAGTGGYEQYF
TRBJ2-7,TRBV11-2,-,CASSPWDRPYEQYF
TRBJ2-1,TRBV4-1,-,CASSQVAGGIDEQFF
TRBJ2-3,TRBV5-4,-,CASSHKSTDTQYF
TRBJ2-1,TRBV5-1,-,CASSPGTSGRDEQFF
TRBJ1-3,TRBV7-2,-,CASSFGQARYGNTIYF
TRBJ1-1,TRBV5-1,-,CASSLGSDTEAFF
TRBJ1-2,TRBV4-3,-,CASSQDYDRTYGYTF
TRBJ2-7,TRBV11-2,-,CASSLDRGRYEQYF
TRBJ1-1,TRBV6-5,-,CASSYSETGLTEAFF
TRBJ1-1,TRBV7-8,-,CASSYQGDTEAFF
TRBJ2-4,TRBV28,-,CASRGLAGGGKNIQYF
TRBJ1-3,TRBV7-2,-,CASSLAGGGSGNTIYF
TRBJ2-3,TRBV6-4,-,CASSRISGGRDTQYF
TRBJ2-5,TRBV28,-,CATNPLTETQYF
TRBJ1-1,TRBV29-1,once,CSGGGATATEAFF
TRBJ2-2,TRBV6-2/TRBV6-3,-,CASSWVRGNTGELFF
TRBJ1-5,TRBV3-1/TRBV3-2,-,CASSQGRNQPQHF
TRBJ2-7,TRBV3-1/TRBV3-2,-,CASSQGFRQSSYEQYF
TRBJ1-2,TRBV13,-,CASSQTGGAYGYTF
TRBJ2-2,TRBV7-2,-,CASSLMPRGELFF
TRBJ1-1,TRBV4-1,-,CASRADQGAKGEAFF
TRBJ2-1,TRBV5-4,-,CASSFRDRSYNEQFF
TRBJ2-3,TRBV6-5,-,CASSYVGRATDTQYF
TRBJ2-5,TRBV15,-,CATSTYRETQYF
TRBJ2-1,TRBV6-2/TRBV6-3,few,CASSPSPDGFNEQFF
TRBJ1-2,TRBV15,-,CATSREGRATYGYTF
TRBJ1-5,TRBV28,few,CASSPLRDRVNQPQHF
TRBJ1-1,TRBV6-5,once,CASSFGQGRTEAFF
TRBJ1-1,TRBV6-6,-,CASSYSTLEAFF
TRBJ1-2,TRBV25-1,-,CASRGTGTGGRGYTF